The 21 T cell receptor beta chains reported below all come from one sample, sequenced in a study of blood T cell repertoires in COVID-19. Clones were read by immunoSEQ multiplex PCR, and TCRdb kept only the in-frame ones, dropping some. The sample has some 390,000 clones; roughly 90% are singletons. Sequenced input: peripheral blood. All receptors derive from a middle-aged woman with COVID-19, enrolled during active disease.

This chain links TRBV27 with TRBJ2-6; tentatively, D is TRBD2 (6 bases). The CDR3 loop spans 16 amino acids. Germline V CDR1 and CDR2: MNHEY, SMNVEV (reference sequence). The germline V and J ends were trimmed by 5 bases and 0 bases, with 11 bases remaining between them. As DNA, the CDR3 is TGTGCCAGCAGTCCCGGGACTCACTCTGGGGCCAACGTCCTGACTTTC. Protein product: CASSPGTHSGANVLTF.

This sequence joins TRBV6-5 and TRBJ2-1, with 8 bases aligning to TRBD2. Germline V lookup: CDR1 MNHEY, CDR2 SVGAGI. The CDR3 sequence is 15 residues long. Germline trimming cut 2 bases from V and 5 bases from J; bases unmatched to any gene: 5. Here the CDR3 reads CASSYRSAGDNEQFF. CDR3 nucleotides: TGTGCCAGCAGTTACCGCTCAGCGGGGGACAATGAGCAGTTCTTC.

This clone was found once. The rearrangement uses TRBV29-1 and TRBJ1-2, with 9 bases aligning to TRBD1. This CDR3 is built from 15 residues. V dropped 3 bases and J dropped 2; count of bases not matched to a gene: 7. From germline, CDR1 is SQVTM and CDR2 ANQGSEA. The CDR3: CSVDPTGGLNYGYTF. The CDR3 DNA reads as TGCAGCGTTGACCCGACAGGGGGTTTGAACTATGGCTACACCTTC. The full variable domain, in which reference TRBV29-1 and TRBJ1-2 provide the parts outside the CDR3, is SAVISQKPSRDICQRGTSLTIQCQVDSQVTMMFWYRQQPGQSLTLIATANQGSEATYESGFVIDKFPISRPNLTFSTLTVSNMSPEDSSIYLCSVDPTGGLNYGYTFGSGTRLTVV.

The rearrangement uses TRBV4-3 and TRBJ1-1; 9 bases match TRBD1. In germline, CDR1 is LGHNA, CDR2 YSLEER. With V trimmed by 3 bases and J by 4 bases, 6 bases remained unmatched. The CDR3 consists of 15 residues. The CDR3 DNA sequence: TGCGCCAGCAGCCAGTTCACAGGGGGCGGCACTGAAGCTTTCTTT. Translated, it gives CASSQFTGGGTEAFF.

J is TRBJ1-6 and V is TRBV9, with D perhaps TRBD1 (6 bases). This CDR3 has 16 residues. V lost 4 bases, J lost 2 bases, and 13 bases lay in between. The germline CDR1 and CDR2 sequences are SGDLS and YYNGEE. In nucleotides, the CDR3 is TGTGCCAGCAGCACCCAAGGGGGAACCTATAATTCACCCCTCCACTTT. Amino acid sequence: CASSTQGGTYNSPLHF.

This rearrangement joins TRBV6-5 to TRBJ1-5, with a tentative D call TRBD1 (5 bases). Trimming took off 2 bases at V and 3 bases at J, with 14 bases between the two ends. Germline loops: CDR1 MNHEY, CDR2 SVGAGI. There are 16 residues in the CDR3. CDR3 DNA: TGTGCCAGCAGTTACAAATCCGGGGGATCCAATCAGCCCCAGCATTTT. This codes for CASSYKSGGSNQPQHF.

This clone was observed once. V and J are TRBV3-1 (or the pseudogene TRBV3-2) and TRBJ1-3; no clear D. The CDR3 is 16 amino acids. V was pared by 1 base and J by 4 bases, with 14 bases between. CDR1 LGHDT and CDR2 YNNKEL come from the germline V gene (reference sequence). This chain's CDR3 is CASSQVDPELGNTIYF. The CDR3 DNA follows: TGTGCCAGCAGCCAAGTTGATCCCGAGCTAGGAAACACCATATATTTT.

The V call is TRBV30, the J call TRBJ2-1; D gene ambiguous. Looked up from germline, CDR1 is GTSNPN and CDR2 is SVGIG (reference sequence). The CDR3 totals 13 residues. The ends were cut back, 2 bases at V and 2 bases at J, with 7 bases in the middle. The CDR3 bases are TGTGCCTGGAGTCCTACTACCTACAATGAGCAGTTCTTC. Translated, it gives CAWSPTTYNEQFF.

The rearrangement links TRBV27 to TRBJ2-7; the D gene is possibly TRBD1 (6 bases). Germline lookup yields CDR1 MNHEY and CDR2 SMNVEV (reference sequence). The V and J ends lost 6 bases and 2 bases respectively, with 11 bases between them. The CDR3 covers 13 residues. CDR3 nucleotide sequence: TGTGCCAGCAGAAGGACAGCCACCTACGAGCAGTACTTC. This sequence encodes CASRRTATYEQYF.

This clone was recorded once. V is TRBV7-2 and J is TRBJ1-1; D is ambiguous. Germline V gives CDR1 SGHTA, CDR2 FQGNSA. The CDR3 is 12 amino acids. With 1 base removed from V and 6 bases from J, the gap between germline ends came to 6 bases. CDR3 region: CASSLVTSEAFF. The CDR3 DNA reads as TGTGCCAGCAGCTTAGTGACATCTGAAGCTTTCTTT.

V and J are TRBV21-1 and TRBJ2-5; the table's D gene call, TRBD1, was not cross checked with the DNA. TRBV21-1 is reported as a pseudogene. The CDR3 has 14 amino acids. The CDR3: CASSKTGGEETQYF. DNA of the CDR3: TGTGCCAGCAGCAAAACAGGGGGCGAAGAGACCCAGTACTTC.

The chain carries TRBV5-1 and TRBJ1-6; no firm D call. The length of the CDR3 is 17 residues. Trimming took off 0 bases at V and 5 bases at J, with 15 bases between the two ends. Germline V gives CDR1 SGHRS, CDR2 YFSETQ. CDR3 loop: CASSLVSDLFNNSPLHF. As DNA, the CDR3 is TGCGCCAGCAGCTTGGTCTCAGACTTATTTAATAATTCACCCCTCCACTTT.

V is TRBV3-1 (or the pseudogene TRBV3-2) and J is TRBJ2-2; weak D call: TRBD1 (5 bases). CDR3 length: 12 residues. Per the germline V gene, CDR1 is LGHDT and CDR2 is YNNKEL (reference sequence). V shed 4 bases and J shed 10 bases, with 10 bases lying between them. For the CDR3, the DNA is TGTGCCAGCAGCCCCAGGGATGAGGAGCTGTTTTTT. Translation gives CASSPRDEELFF.

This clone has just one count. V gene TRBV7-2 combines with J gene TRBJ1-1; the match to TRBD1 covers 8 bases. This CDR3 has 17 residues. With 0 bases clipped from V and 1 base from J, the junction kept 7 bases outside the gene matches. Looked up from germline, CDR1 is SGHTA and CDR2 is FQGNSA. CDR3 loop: CASSLALRTGKNTEAFF. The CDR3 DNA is TGTGCCAGCAGCTTAGCATTAAGGACAGGGAAGAACACTGAAGCTTTCTTT.

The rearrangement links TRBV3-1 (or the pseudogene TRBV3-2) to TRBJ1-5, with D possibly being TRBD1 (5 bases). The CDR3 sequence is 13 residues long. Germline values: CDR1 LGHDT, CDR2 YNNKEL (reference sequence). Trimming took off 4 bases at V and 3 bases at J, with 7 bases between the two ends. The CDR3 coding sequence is TGTGCCAGCAGCCGGGACTTCAATCAGCCCCAGCATTTT. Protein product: CASSRDFNQPQHF.

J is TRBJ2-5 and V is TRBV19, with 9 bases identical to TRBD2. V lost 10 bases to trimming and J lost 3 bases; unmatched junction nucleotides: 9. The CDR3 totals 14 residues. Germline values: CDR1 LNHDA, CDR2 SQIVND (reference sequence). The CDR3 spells CATRRAGGEETQYF. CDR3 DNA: TGTGCCACCCGTCGAGCGGGAGGAGAAGAGACCCAGTACTTC.

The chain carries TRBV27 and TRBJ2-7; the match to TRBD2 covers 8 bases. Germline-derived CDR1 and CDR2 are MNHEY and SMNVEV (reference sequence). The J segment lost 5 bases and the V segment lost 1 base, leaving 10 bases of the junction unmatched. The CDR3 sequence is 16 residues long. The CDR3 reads CASSLFREGGPHEQYF. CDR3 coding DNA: TGTGCCAGCAGTTTATTCCGGGAGGGGGGGCCTCACGAGCAGTACTTC.

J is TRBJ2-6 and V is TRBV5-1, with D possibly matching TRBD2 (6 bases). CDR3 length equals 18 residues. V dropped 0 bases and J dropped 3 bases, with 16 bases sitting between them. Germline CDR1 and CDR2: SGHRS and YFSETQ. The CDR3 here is CASSLAIIGGGGANVLTF. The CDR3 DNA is TGCGCCAGCAGCTTGGCCATAATCGGGGGAGGTGGGGCCAACGTCCTGACTTTC.

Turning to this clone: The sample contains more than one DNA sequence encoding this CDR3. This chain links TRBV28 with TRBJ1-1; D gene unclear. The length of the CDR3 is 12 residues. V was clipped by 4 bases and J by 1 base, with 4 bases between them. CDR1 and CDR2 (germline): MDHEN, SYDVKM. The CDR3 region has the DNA TGTGCCAGCAGTTCGGGGAACACTGAAGCTTTCTTT. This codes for CASSSGNTEAFF.

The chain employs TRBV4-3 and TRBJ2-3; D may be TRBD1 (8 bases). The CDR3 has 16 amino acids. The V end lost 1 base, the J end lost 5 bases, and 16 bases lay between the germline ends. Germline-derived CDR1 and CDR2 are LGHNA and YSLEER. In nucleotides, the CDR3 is TGCGCCAGCAGCCAAGGGGAAACAGGGGGGGGAGATACGCAGTATTTT. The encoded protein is CASSQGETGGGDTQYF.

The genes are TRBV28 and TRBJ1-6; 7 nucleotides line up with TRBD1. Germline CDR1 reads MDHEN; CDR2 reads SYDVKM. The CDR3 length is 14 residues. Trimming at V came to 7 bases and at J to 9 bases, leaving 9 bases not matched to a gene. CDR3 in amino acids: CASTQRQGGSPLHF. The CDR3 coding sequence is TGTGCCAGCACGCAGAGACAGGGCGGTTCACCCCTCCACTTT.